This T cell receptor beta chain was observed in a study of cytomegalovirus exposure and HLA in healthy donors. Whole-study results and caveats: Presence/absence analyses assumed roughly uniform sequencing depth across donors, which may not hold. Judged likely to be a sequencing artifact was a cluster of highly shared sequence variants.

V shed 6 bases, J shed 8 bases, and the junction held 20 bases outside the gene matches. This CDR3 has 18 amino acids. The germline gives CDR1 MDHEN, CDR2 SYDVKM. This clone appeared a few times. What it recognizes is unknown. The PCR was carried out with 60 Vbeta primers and 13 Jbeta primers. Sequencing was performed with immunoSEQ multiplex PCR; in TCRdb, only in-frame clones are kept and a portion is missing. The sample yields 100,000 to 150,000 clones, around 67% seen once. The receptor comes from a man between 60 and 75 years old in good health and CMV-seropositive. The source material was PBMCs. The rearrangement links TRBV28 to TRBJ2-1, with 9 bases fitting TRBD1. The CDR3 reads CASSPITFTGQGFYEQFF. For the CDR3, the DNA is TGTGCCAGCAGCCCCATTACCTTCACGGGACAGGGCTTCTATGAGCAGTTCTTC.